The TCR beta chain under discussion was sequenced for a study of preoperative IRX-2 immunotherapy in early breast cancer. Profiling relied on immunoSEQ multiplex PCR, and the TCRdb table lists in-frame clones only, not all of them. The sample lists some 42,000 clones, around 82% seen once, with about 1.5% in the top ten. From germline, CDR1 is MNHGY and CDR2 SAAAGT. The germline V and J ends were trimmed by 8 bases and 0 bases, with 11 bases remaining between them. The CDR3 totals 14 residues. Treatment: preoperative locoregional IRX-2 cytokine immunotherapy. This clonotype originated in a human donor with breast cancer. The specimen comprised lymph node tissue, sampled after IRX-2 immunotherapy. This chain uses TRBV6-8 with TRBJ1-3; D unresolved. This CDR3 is CASARTDSGNTIYF. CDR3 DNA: TGTGCCAGCGCTAGGACGGACTCTGGAAACACCATATATTTT.